A single sample gave rise to the 16 T cell receptor beta chains below, sequenced in a study of beta chain features in type 1 diabetes. Sequencing targeted expressed TCRB transcripts, as all isolated RNA had been reverse transcribed. Generated by immunoSEQ multiplex PCR, the TCRdb table keeps only in-frame clones and is missing some. The sample lists some 400,000 clones, about 16% seen once, with 0.019% in the top ten. The source material was naive CD4+ T cells from blood. The receptor source for this set is a woman under 30 in good health.

In this sample, this clone turned up a few times. V and J are TRBV28 and TRBJ2-5; D possibly corresponds to TRBD2 (6 bases). This CDR3 comprises 12 residues. CDR1 MDHEN and CDR2 SYDVKM come from the germline V gene. Trimming took 7 bases from V and 4 from J, leaving 10 bases between them. The CDR3 here is CASTGGLETQYF. CDR3 bases: TGTGCCAGCACCGGGGGTCTAGAGACCCAGTACTTC.

The chain is built from TRBV19 and TRBJ2-2, with 15 bases identical to TRBD2. From germline, CDR1 is LNHDA and CDR2 SQIVND (reference sequence). The J segment lost 5 bases and the V segment lost 6 bases, leaving 10 bases of the junction unmatched. CDR3 length: 18 residues. The CDR3 is CASSPGLAGGHRTGELFF. The CDR3 coding sequence is TGTGCCAGTAGCCCGGGACTAGCGGGAGGTCACCGGACCGGGGAGCTGTTTTTT.

This clone was seen a few times. The chain links TRBV18 to TRBJ2-1; TRBD1 matches 10 bases. Germline V gene sequence: CDR1 KGHSH, CDR2 LQKENI. CDR3 length equals 15 residues. V was clipped by 6 bases and J by 0 bases; unmatched bases: 2. CDR3 in DNA: TGTGCCAGCTCGGGACAGGGGAGCTCCTACAATGAGCAGTTCTTC. As protein: CASSGQGSSYNEQFF.

This clone was recorded a few times. J is TRBJ1-5 and V is TRBV4-3; 9 bases are shared with TRBD1. Germline values: CDR1 LGHNA, CDR2 YSLEER. Trimming cost V 0 bases and J 6 bases; bases outside gene matches: 6. The CDR3 extends over 16 amino acids. CDR3 region: CASSQDWGTGLQPQHF. CDR3 coding DNA: TGCGCCAGCAGCCAAGATTGGGGGACAGGGCTTCAGCCCCAGCATTTT.

This chain links TRBV9 with TRBJ2-1; maybe TRBD1 (5 bases). V lost 0 bases, J lost 9 bases, and 13 bases lay in between. The CDR3 sequence is 14 residues long. Germline CDR1 SGDLS, CDR2 YYNGEE. This chain's CDR3 is CASSVVSGPPEQFF. CDR3 coding DNA: TGTGCCAGCAGCGTAGTATCAGGGCCGCCTGAGCAGTTCTTC.

The chain has TRBV28 and TRBJ1-1, with TRBD1 matching 9 bases. The V segment lost 3 bases and the J segment 11 bases; nucleotides outside the gene matches: 13. The germline CDR1 and CDR2 sequences are MDHEN and SYDVKM. The CDR3 contains 15 residues. The CDR3 DNA sequence: TGTGCCAGCAGTTTTGTAACAGGGGGCTCTACCGGGGCTTTCTTT. This codes for CASSFVTGGSTGAFF. Filled out from reference TRBV28 and TRBJ1-1, the complete variable domain reads DVKVTQSSRYLVKRTGEKVFLECVQDMDHENMFWYRQDPGLGLRLIYFSYDVKMKEKGDIPEGYSVSREKKERFSLILESASTNQTSMYLCASSFVTGGSTGAFFGQGTRLTVV.

J is TRBJ2-7 and V is TRBV19; possible D gene TRBD2, 6 bases. The CDR3 length is 14 residues. Looked up from germline, CDR1 is LNHDA and CDR2 is SQIVND (reference sequence). V shed 4 bases and J shed 3 bases, with 13 bases lying between them. The CDR3 coding sequence is TGTGCCAGTAGTAGGGACTTGGGAAACTACGAGCAGTACTTC. It codes for CASSRDLGNYEQYF.

This clone was observed a few times. The chain links TRBV29-1 to TRBJ2-1; TRBD2 matches 12 bases. This CDR3 region has 16 residues. After removal of 4 bases from V and 3 bases from J, the junction contained 7 bases not matched to a gene. Germline values: CDR1 SQVTM, CDR2 ANQGSEA. The CDR3 coding sequence is TGCAGCGTTGCCCCTAGCGGGAGGGACTTCTACAATGAGCAGTTCTTC. Its protein is CSVAPSGRDFYNEQFF.

The chain uses TRBV18 and TRBJ2-6; maybe TRBD1 (6 bases). The V gene's germline CDR1 is KGHSH and CDR2 LQKENI. V dropped 4 bases and J dropped 0 bases, with 13 bases sitting between them. The CDR3 has 17 amino acids. DNA of the CDR3: TGTGCCAGCTCACTTCGACAGGAACACTCTGGGGCCAACGTCCTGACTTTC. Amino acid sequence: CASSLRQEHSGANVLTF.

This clone was observed a few times. The chain employs TRBV9 and TRBJ2-2; the D gene is possibly TRBD1 (5 bases). The CDR3 has 15 residues. Trimming took 4 bases from V and 0 from J, leaving 10 bases between them. The germline gives CDR1 SGDLS, CDR2 YYNGEE. In DNA, the CDR3 is TGTGCCAGCAGCCCAGGGCTTACGAACACCGGGGAGCTGTTTTTT. Protein sequence: CASSPGLTNTGELFF.

The sample holds a few counts of this clone. The chain recombines TRBV13 with TRBJ2-1; D might be TRBD2 (5 bases). The V gene lost 5 bases and the J gene lost 15 bases, with 23 bases spanning the gap. CDR1 and CDR2 (germline): PRHDT, FYEKMQ (reference sequence). This CDR3 comprises 14 residues. The CDR3 DNA reads TGTGCCAGCAGCGGCCCTCGAAGGACTTATGAAGTGTTCTTC. Protein product: CASSGPRRTYEVFF.

The rearrangement links TRBV5-1 to TRBJ1-5; unclear D gene. V lost 0 bases and J 5 bases, leaving 6 bases between the germline ends. Germline V gene data show CDR1 as SGHRS and CDR2 as YFSETQ. The CDR3 totals 13 residues. The CDR3 bases are TGCGCCAGCAGCTTGGCCCAGGATCAGCCCCAGCATTTT. Encoded protein: CASSLAQDQPQHF. Full variable domain (missing parts from reference TRBV5-1 and TRBJ1-5): KAGVTQTPRYLIKTRGQQVTLSCSPISGHRSVSWYQQTPGQGLQFLFEYFSETQRNKGNFPGRFSGRQFSNSRSEMNVSTLELGDSALYLCASSLAQDQPQHFGDGTRLSIL.

The DNA of the CDR3 is TGTGCCAGCAGTAGGGACAGGGGGAGGTACAATGAGCAGTTCTTC. This gives the protein CASSRDRGRYNEQFF. J is TRBJ2-1 and V is TRBV6-5; 11 nucleotides match TRBD1. With V trimmed by 5 bases and J by 4 bases, 4 bases remained unmatched. The V gene's germline CDR1 is MNHEY and CDR2 SVGAGI. This CDR3 has 15 residues.

The rearrangement joins TRBV5-6 to TRBJ2-5; D is unclear. The V end was cut by 5 bases, the J end by 2 bases, with 10 bases between. The germline V gene has CDR1 SGHDT and CDR2 YYEEEE. The CDR3 spans 13 residues. In DNA, the CDR3 is TGTGCCAGCAGTCAGATTTTTCAAGAGACCCAGTACTTC. Its protein product is CASSQIFQETQYF.

The chain joins TRBV19 to TRBJ2-2; D is ambiguous. This CDR3 has 16 amino acids. The germline V gene encodes CDR1 LNHDA and CDR2 SQIVND (reference sequence). The V end was cut by 5 bases, the J end by 2 bases, with 15 bases between. CDR3 DNA: TGTGCCAGTAGTGGTGCCCGGTCCTACAACACCGGGGAGCTGTTTTTT. This gives the protein CASSGARSYNTGELFF.

The CDR3 here is CASSLAVDSDEQYF. CDR3 DNA: TGTGCCAGCAGCTTAGCCGTGGACTCGGACGAGCAGTACTTC. The V gene is TRBV11-3, the J gene TRBJ2-7, with D perhaps matching TRBD2 (5 bases). The germline CDR1 and CDR2 sequences are SGHNT and YENEEA. V was cut by 1 base and J by 5 bases, with 12 bases left in between. There are 14 residues in the CDR3.